Below are 25 T cell receptor beta chains sequenced from a single sample in a study of cytomegalovirus exposure and HLA in healthy donors. Primers for the PCR totalled 60 Vbeta and 13 Jbeta. TCRdb's copy holds only in-frame clones and misses some; the assay was immunoSEQ multiplex PCR. The table shows around 110,000 clones, with around 61% occurring only once. Input material: PBMCs. The source is a woman aged 30 to 39 in good health and CMV-seronegative.

This clone has more than one count but fewer than ten. The chain combines TRBV7-2 with TRBJ2-1, with 11 bases lining up with TRBD2. Germline CDR1 SGHTA, CDR2 FQGNSA. J was trimmed by 8 bases and V by 1 base; bases with no gene match: 4. This CDR3 is built from 15 residues. CDR3 residues: CASSLVLAGADEQFF. CDR3 sequence (DNA): TGTGCCAGCAGCTTAGTACTAGCGGGAGCTGATGAGCAGTTCTTC.

This sequence joins TRBV5-6 and TRBJ2-7, with D perhaps TRBD2 (5 bases). There are 12 residues in the CDR3. Germline V gene data show CDR1 as SGHDT and CDR2 as YYEEEE. V shed 2 bases and J shed 3 bases, with 6 bases lying between them. CDR3 in amino acids: CASSFGNYEQYF. In DNA form, the CDR3 reads TGTGCCAGCAGCTTCGGGAACTACGAGCAGTACTTC.

The chain uses TRBV4-1 and TRBJ2-5; possibly TRBD1 for D (5 bases). The CDR3 has 13 amino acids. Per the germline V gene, CDR1 is MGHRA and CDR2 is YSYEKL. The V gene lost 1 base and the J gene lost 4 bases, with 7 bases spanning the gap. The CDR3 is CASSQGRAETQYF. The CDR3 DNA reads TGCGCCAGCAGCCAAGGCAGGGCAGAGACCCAGTACTTC.

This chain connects TRBV5-1 to TRBJ2-1, with 11 bases lining up with TRBD2. CDR1 is SGHRS, CDR2 YFSETQ, per germline. Trimming cost V 0 bases and J 7 bases; bases outside gene matches: 15. The CDR3 contains 19 residues. This chain's CDR3 is CASSLERSASGRILNEQFF. The CDR3 bases are TGCGCCAGCAGCTTGGAACGGTCGGCTAGCGGGAGGATCTTGAATGAGCAGTTCTTC.

V is TRBV2 and J is TRBJ1-6; 9 bases fit TRBD1. Germline CDR1 and CDR2: SNHLY and FYNNEI. The CDR3 totals 13 residues. V gave up 8 bases and J gave up 11 bases; unmatched junction bases: 7. The CDR3, as DNA: TGTGCCAGCGCAAGACAGGGGGTTACACCCCTCCACTTT. Its protein is CASARQGVTPLHF.

The chain is built from TRBV5-1 and TRBJ2-3; 8 bases match TRBD2. Trimming cost V 0 bases and J 0 bases; bases outside gene matches: 3. Germline CDR1 reads SGHRS; CDR2 reads YFSETQ. CDR3 length equals 16 residues. The CDR3, as DNA: TGCGCCAGCAGCTTGGGCGGGGGGCCTAGCACAGATACGCAGTATTTT. This translates into CASSLGGGPSTDTQYF.

This chain connects TRBV28 to TRBJ2-7; 8 bases agree with TRBD2. CDR1 is MDHEN and CDR2 is SYDVKM in the germline V gene. CDR3 length: 15 residues. The V gene end was trimmed by 8 bases and the J gene end by 5 bases; junction bases not matched to a gene: 14. As DNA, the CDR3 is TGTGCCAGCCGCCCCCTCAGGACTAGCTTAGACGAGCAGTACTTC. Protein product: CASRPLRTSLDEQYF.

This clone came up a few times. V gene TRBV6-5 combines with J gene TRBJ2-1, with D perhaps matching TRBD1 (7 bases). CDR3 size: 13 residues. Deletions cut 8 bases from V and 7 bases from J, with 15 bases between. The germline CDR1 and CDR2 sequences are MNHEY and SVGAGI. Here the CDR3 reads CASSFQGGNEQFF. The CDR3, as DNA: TGTGCCAGCTCGTTCCAGGGGGGAAATGAGCAGTTCTTC.

This clone has more than one count but fewer than ten. The CDR3 DNA sequence: TGTGCCACCTGGGTGAGGGAGACCCAGTACTTC. Translated: CATWVRETQYF. The chain couples TRBV28 to TRBJ2-5; D is ambiguous. CDR1 is MDHEN and CDR2 is SYDVKM in the germline V gene. The V end lost 10 bases, the J end lost 5 bases, and 11 bases lay between the germline ends. The CDR3 is 11 residues long.

This clone was picked up one time. The V gene is TRBV5-4, the J gene TRBJ1-6; 10 bases map to TRBD1. Per the germline V gene, CDR1 is SGHNT and CDR2 is YYREEE (reference sequence). Trimming removed 4 bases from V and 5 bases from J; junction bases left unmatched: 6. The length of the CDR3 is 16 residues. The CDR3 region is CASSPGTGENNSPLHF. The DNA for the CDR3 is TGTGCCAGCAGCCCAGGGACAGGGGAAAATAATTCACCCCTCCACTTT.

The chain links TRBV28 to TRBJ1-5, with D perhaps matching TRBD1 (5 bases). Trimming removed 10 bases from V and 0 bases from J, with 16 bases in between. CDR3 length equals 15 residues. Germline CDR1 reads MDHEN; CDR2 reads SYDVKM. The CDR3 reads CATSAGQVSNQPQHF. The CDR3 bases are TGTGCCACCTCCGCGGGGCAGGTTAGCAATCAGCCCCAGCATTTT.

This clone was picked up a small number of times. This chain links TRBV19 with TRBJ2-5; D may be TRBD2 (6 bases). With 1 base removed from V and 3 bases from J, the gap between germline ends came to 9 bases. The CDR3 consists of 14 residues. Per germline, CDR1 LNHDA and CDR2 SQIVND (reference sequence). CDR3 amino acids: CASSIVAAEETQYF. In DNA form, the CDR3 reads TGTGCCAGTAGTATAGTAGCGGCGGAAGAGACCCAGTACTTC. The variable domain in full, with the rest retrieved from reference TRBV19 and TRBJ2-5, is DGGITQSPKYLFRKEGQNVTLSCEQNLNHDAMYWYRQDPGQGLRLIYYSQIVNDFQKGDIAEGYSVSREKKESFPLTVTSAQKNPTAFYLCASSIVAAEETQYFGPGTRLLVL.

This chain connects TRBV5-1 to TRBJ2-5; D not resolved. Germline CDR1 reads SGHRS; CDR2 reads YFSETQ. This CDR3 has 15 residues. Trimming removed 0 bases from V and 0 bases from J, with 9 bases in between. The CDR3 here is CASSLVASYQETQYF. CDR3 in DNA: TGCGCCAGCAGCTTGGTGGCTAGTTACCAAGAGACCCAGTACTTC.

The rearrangement links TRBV5-1 to TRBJ1-5; D unresolved. The CDR3 sequence is 14 residues long. V lost 4 bases, J lost 3 bases, and 11 bases lay in between. Per the germline V gene, CDR1 is SGHRS and CDR2 is YFSETQ. CDR3 in amino acids: CASSRKEDNQPQHF. The CDR3 region has the DNA TGCGCCAGCAGCCGCAAGGAGGACAATCAGCCCCAGCATTTT.

This chain uses TRBV27 with TRBJ1-6, with TRBD1 as a possible D gene (6 bases). The CDR3 runs 18 residues. The germline V gene has CDR1 MNHEY and CDR2 SMNVEV (reference sequence). V was pared by 3 bases and J by 0 bases, with 15 bases between. This CDR3 is CASSLTGLRGSYNSPLHF. The CDR3 DNA follows: TGTGCCAGCAGTTTGACAGGTCTCCGAGGCTCCTATAATTCACCCCTCCACTTT.

The chain is built from TRBV15 and TRBJ1-4, with D perhaps TRBD1 (5 bases). The germline CDR1 and CDR2 sequences are LNHNV and YYDKDF (reference sequence). V was shortened by 0 bases and J by 6 bases, with 11 bases between the two germline ends. The CDR3 extends over 15 amino acids. CDR3 DNA sequence: TGTGCCACCAGCAGAGATCGGACATTCGATGAAAAACTGTTTTTT. Translated, it gives CATSRDRTFDEKLFF.

This clone was counted only a few times. The V and J genes are TRBV5-1 and TRBJ1-1; 9 nucleotides match TRBD1. The V segment lost 4 bases and the J segment 4 bases; nucleotides outside the gene matches: 2. This CDR3 is 13 amino acids long. Germline-derived CDR1 and CDR2 are SGHRS and YFSETQ. The CDR3, as DNA: TGCGCCAGCAGCACGACAGGGGGCACTGAAGCTTTCTTT. It translates to CASSTTGGTEAFF.

This chain links TRBV11-3 with TRBJ2-2; the match to TRBD1 covers 7 bases. Per the germline V gene, CDR1 is SGHNT and CDR2 is YENEEA. This CDR3 is built from 16 residues. Trimming removed 0 bases from V and 4 bases from J; junction bases left unmatched: 5. Written as DNA, the CDR3 is TGTGCCAGCAGCTTAGAACTAGGGGGCCGCACCGGGGAGCTGTTTTTT. Translation: CASSLELGGRTGELFF.

The chain recombines TRBV7-9 with TRBJ1-1, with 7 bases matching TRBD1. V shed 1 base and J 6 bases; nucleotides not matched to a gene: 8. This CDR3 comprises 15 residues. Germline loops: CDR1 SEHNR, CDR2 FQNEAQ (reference sequence). The CDR3 region is CASSLDLTGVPEAFF. The DNA of the CDR3 is TGTGCCAGCAGCTTAGATCTTACAGGGGTTCCTGAAGCTTTCTTT. The full variable domain, in which reference TRBV7-9 and TRBJ1-1 provide the parts outside the CDR3, is DTGVSQNPRHKITKRGQNVTFRCDPISEHNRLYWYRQTLGQGPEFLTYFQNEAQLEKSRLLSDRFSAERPKGSFSTLEIQRTEQGDSAMYLCASSLDLTGVPEAFFGQGTRLTVV.

This clone has a handful of counts. The chain joins TRBV10-3 to TRBJ2-2, with D maybe TRBD2 (6 bases). CDR3 size: 14 residues. The ends were cut back, 3 bases at V and 2 bases at J, with 7 bases in the middle. Germline V gene lookup returns CDR1 ENHRY and CDR2 SYGVKD. The CDR3 loop is CAISDSGNTGELFF. The CDR3 coding sequence is TGTGCCATCAGTGATAGCGGAAACACCGGGGAGCTGTTTTTT.

The chain is built from TRBV9 and TRBJ1-1, with a tentative D call TRBD1 (5 bases). Trimming left V 2 bases short and J 2 bases short, with 7 bases between. The CDR3 is made up of 13 amino acids. Per the germline V gene, CDR1 is SGDLS and CDR2 is YYNGEE. The CDR3 DNA sequence: TGTGCCAGCAGCGTTAGGGGTAACACTGAAGCTTTCTTT. Translating it yields CASSVRGNTEAFF. The whole variable domain, filled in from reference TRBV9 and TRBJ1-1, reads DSGVTQTPKHLITATGQRVTLRCSPRSGDLSVYWYQQSLDQGLQFLIQYYNGEERAKGNILERFSAQQFPDLHSELNLSSLELGDSALYFCASSVRGNTEAFFGQGTRLTVV.

The chain uses TRBV21-1 and TRBJ1-1. TRBV21-1 is assigned pseudogene status. This CDR3 contains 14 residues. The CDR3 loop is CASSKDEGDTEAFF. CDR3 sequence (DNA): TGTGCCAGCAGCAAAGACGAGGGAGACACTGAAGCTTTCTTT.

Concerning this clone: One end of the junction does not line up with germline, which may come from a read error. The chain couples TRBV7-7 to TRBJ2-2; D unresolved. CDR1 SSHAT and CDR2 FNYEAQ come from the germline V gene (reference sequence). CDR3 length: 16 residues. CDR3 protein: CASSLGSSSNTGELFF. DNA for the CDR3: TGTGCTAGCAGCTTAGGAAGTAGCTCGAACACCGGGGAGCTGTTTTTT.

The rearrangement uses TRBV6-1 and TRBJ2-5; TRBD1 agrees at 9 bases. J was trimmed by 4 bases and V by 1 base; bases with no gene match: 1. The CDR3 sequence is 14 residues long. Germline V gives CDR1 MNHNS, CDR2 SASEGT. This chain's CDR3 is CASSEGTGVETQYF. The CDR3 nucleotides read TGTGCCAGCAGTGAAGGGACAGGGGTAGAGACCCAGTACTTC.

This clone came up once. This chain links TRBV2 with TRBJ2-7, with a tentative D call TRBD1 (6 bases). The CDR3 runs to 13 residues. Trimming removed 6 bases from V and 3 bases from J, with 12 bases in between. Germline V gene lookup returns CDR1 SNHLY and CDR2 FYNNEI. As DNA, the CDR3 is TGTGCCAGCAGAGTCGGCAGGGGCTACGAGCAGTACTTC. Its translation: CASRVGRGYEQYF.